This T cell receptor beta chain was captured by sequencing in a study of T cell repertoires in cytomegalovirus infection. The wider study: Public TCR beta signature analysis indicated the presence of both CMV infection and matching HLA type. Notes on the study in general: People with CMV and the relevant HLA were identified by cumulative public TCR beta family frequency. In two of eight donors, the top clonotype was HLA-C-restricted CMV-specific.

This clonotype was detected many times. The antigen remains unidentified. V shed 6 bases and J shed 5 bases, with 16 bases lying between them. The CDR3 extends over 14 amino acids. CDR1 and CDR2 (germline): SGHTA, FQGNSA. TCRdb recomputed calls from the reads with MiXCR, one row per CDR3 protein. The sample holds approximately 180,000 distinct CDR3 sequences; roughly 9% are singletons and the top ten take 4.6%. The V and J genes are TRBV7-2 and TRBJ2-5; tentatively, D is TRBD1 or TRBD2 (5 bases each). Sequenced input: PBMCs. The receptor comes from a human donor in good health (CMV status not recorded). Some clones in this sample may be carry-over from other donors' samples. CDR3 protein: CASSPQGVRETQYF. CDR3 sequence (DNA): TGTGCCAGCAGTCCCCAGGGAGTTCGGGAGACCCAGTACTTC.